The TCR beta chain under discussion was sequenced for a study of cytomegalovirus exposure and HLA in healthy donors (dated by TCRdb to 2017 to 2019). As for the study more broadly: According to an earlier analysis of a few hundred of the donors, about 190 million T cells yielded roughly 100 million unique TCR beta sequences and around 280 Gb of sequence data. Rather than drawing on any new phenotypic data, the later analysis identified candidate immune exposures from TCR beta sequences and the way those sequences occurred across donors. All discovery cohort repertoires had been generated using a single sequencing platform. The number of typed donors differed by locus: about 620-630 for A, B, C, DRB1 and DQB1; some 500 for DQA1; 600 to 610 for DPA1; and around 490 for DPB1. The study was designed to test whether signatures of past pathogen exposure could be identified by cataloging public T cell receptors. A separate validation cohort of 100 to 150 different subjects was used in addition to the roughly 700-subject first cohort. Genome-wide SNP genotypes for about 65% of the roughly 670 donors were used in a later genetic analysis, which treated that subset as a discovery cohort. The study used immunosequencing to profile the T cell repertoires of several hundred subjects and linked those repertoires to cytomegalovirus serostatus. The study combined high-throughput TCR immunosequencing, statistical association of individual TCRs with disease status, and machine learning to predict cytomegalovirus infection status. Donor age, sex, ethnicity and CMV serostatus were compiled alongside the repertoire data. A later analysis re-examined previously published TCR beta repertoires from just over 650 donors and added high-resolution HLA genotyping to investigate patterns of TCR occurrence. In an earlier analysis of 500 to 650 of the donors, high-throughput TCR beta sequencing was used to judge whether each TCR beta V gene segment behaved as functional or pseudogenic. Roughly 5 DR-DQ haplotypes were handled as single units for association and clustering, since linkage in the cohort was strong. Of the roughly 420 genotyped donors, 80% to 90% were placed in the genetic ancestry cluster associated with self-reported Caucasian donors. Both class I and class II loci were covered by HLA typing, at four-digit resolution. Roughly 290 gigabases of sequencing data and around 80 million unique TCR sequences made up an early release that covered several hundred HLA-typed donors. Across some 400 genotyped donors of the cohort, an average of about 240,000 unique TCR beta nucleotide sequences per donor were sequenced, and 15% to 20% of those sequences were non-productive. The research as a whole found: Correlated functional status among segregating V segments might reflect linkage disequilibrium, but an unknown experimental factor could not be ruled out. For the cohort, immune exposure information was limited to CMV serostatus. Compared with equally common non-associated chains, HLA-associated TCR beta chains in a later analysis were more clonally expanded and had lower generation probabilities. A later analysis associated approximately 17,000 TCR beta sequences with specific HLA alleles at a false discovery rate of 0.05. Most TCR sequences were seen in very few donors, while some public TCRs were found in many individuals. In vitro tests confirmed that a few of the cytomegalovirus-associated TCR beta chains recognize cytomegalovirus antigens. The presence/absence analyses assumed that sequencing depth was roughly uniform across donors, and that assumption may not be true. In a later analysis, several top co-occurrence clusters were reported to appear linked to parvovirus B19, influenza, CMV and Epstein-Barr virus. HLA typing was unavailable for some donors at each locus, so association tests used only the typed subset. When HLA alleles, especially DR and DQ, strongly co-occurred, attributing TCR associations to individual alleles was difficult. The cohort was sequenced for TCR beta chains only, and without alpha or paired-chain data the features that could be detected were limited. Because counts were too low, roughly 16 rarely observed V segments, including chromosome 9 orphons, were excluded from the earlier analysis of some 590 of the donors. A cluster of highly shared sequence variants was judged likely to be a technical artifact of the sequencing pipeline. Broadly in line with IMGT annotations, most TCR beta V segments showed up in productive rearrangements about 87% or about 30% of the time in an earlier analysis of 450 to 600 of the donors. According to a later analysis, most CMV-associated TCR beta chains appeared to be HLA-restricted, and the HLA associations seemed to be driven largely by CMV exposure. A later genetic analysis associated a missense DCLRE1C variant with V-gene and J-gene trimming of TCR beta chains, and an independent cohort replicated the association. The classifier was reported to diagnose cytomegalovirus status with high specificity and sensitivity in both the original cohort and the validation cohort. A further reported finding was that TCR beta sequences accurately predicted the HLA-A and HLA-B alleles for most subjects in the first cohort. Because the 87-base-pair reads could not distinguish some IMGT-functional V segments, including TRBV6-2 and TRBV6-3, those segments were excluded. Compared with the 666-donor mean, donors in an Asian-associated ancestry cluster had fewer N-insertions in productive TCRs, according to a later genetic analysis. The study listed 150 to 200 TCR beta chains as associated with cytomegalovirus. According to the authors, the approach could potentially be generalized to other disease states and immunological phenotypes. In a later analysis, TCR association rates were found to vary across HLA loci, with the most associated TCRs seen for DRB1 alleles and the fewest for HLA-C alleles.

Library preparation used the immunoSEQ multiplex PCR assay. The multiplex PCR relied on a mix of 60 forward primers for TCR Vbeta segments and 13 reverse primers for TCR Jbeta segments. The CDR3 region of rearranged TCR beta genes was amplified from genomic DNA by a multiplex PCR assay. On the Illumina HiSeq System, the amplified TCR beta libraries were sequenced as 87-base-pair reads. From the authors' description of their analysis: Across the 670 or so repertoires, a later analysis counted 80 million or so unique TCR beta chains, roughly 11 million of which were shared by at least two donors. To remove PCR and sequencing errors, raw reads were error-corrected and collapsed into unique sequences using a nearest-neighbor algorithm that merged closely related sequences. CDR3 sequences were aligned to IMGT reference sequences to assign V, D and J gene segments. For a sequence to be retained, at least a six-nucleotide match to both a V gene segment and a J gene segment was required. Rearrangements were called productive when the CDR3 lacked stop codons and stayed in frame with V and J; all others were non-productive. Following IMGT convention, CDR3 was defined as the stretch from the second conserved V-encoded cysteine to the conserved J-encoded phenylalanine. The earlier analysis of 587 of the donors excluded sequences that lacked an unambiguous match to a single V gene segment. In an earlier analysis of approximately 550 of the donors, V segments were called functional above 56.7% productive rearrangements and were called segregating when the between-donor standard deviation exceeded 5%. A statistical classification framework was built to diagnose cytomegalovirus status from the catalog of TCR beta chain sequences. In a later analysis, V and J genes were assigned by comparing TCR nucleotide sequences against IMGT/GENE-DB human TR gene sequences. Using the TCRdist pipeline, a later analysis assigned CDR3 sequences along with most-parsimonious VDJ recombination scenarios. In a later analysis, each TCR beta chain was defined by its CDR3 amino acid sequence together with its V-gene family, and reads lacking a unique V-gene family were excluded. As a way to deal with suspected cross-contamination and a sequencing artifact, a later analysis dropped over 550 nucleotide sequences that were highly shared and had low generation probability. For each public chain, a later analysis derived a clonal expansion index from normalized ranks of inferred template counts within each repertoire. A later analysis computed generation probabilities with a VDJ recombination model fitted to out-of-frame rearrangements, and checked the results against IGoR. A later analysis scored TCR-TCR, TCR-HLA and TCR-CMV co-occurrence with hypergeometric tests, applying a repertoire-size bias correction to TCR pairs. To estimate false discovery rates, a later analysis permuted the HLA or CMV assignments 20 times. In a later analysis, co-occurring TCRs were grouped using DBSCAN, and TCRdist sequence similarity was added for clustering within HLA-allele-positive subsets. Repertoires with fewer than 30,000 or more than 120,000 public chains were left out of co-occurrence clustering, as were about 5 repertoires with anomalous nucleotide sharing. Entries here come from immuneACCESS through TCRdb and include only in-frame sequences with V and J called. Some clones fail to appear in such tables; in the studies checked, an unresolved V gene covers under half of the shortfall, and the cause of the remainder is unknown. The D gene and trimming were derived from the DNA, and the V and J assignments and clone size from that table. The sample records about 160,000 clones, 82% of which are singletons. The top ten clonotypes cover about 10% of the sample.

The V and J ends are trimmed by 7 bases and 2 bases, leaving 12 bases between them. CDR1 and CDR2, per the germline V gene, are MDHEN and SYDVKM. The CDR3, cysteine through phenylalanine, is 14 amino acids long. Of the read, only the CDR3 DNA is kept; its 42 bases are in frame from base 1. In this sample, this clone turned up once. The target of this receptor is not known. Base-call qualities are not available, and no considerably larger clone is one nucleotide away. The cohort comprised around 690 healthy bone marrow donors. At the time of sampling, every cohort member was nominally healthy, though immune exposures that went unrecorded were likely present. The donor was CMV seropositive and belonged to the group of 250 to 300 seropositive cohort members. Each donor provided a peripheral blood sample, and peripheral blood mononuclear cells were used for TCR beta sequencing. The Qiagen DNeasy Blood Extraction Kit was used to extract genomic DNA from the blood cell samples.

The sequenced sample was PBMCs. The chain was built from TRBV28 and TRBJ1-5; no D gene is confidently identified. The TCR originated in a man over 45 in good health and CMV-seropositive. CDR3 region: CASTGGSGNQPQHF. The DNA sequence is TGTGCCAGCACAGGAGGGTCGGGCAATCAGCCCCAGCATTTT.